This record concerns one T cell receptor (beta chain) sequence. This clonotype was seen a handful of times. It has no known antigen specificity. No qualities accompany the bases; no much larger clone lies one base away. This record comes from a study of blood T cells in healthy people across ages (dated by TCRdb to between 2014 and 2017). At the level of the whole study: In model experiments, roughly one uniquely barcoded TCR beta cDNA molecule per two T cells was captured by template switching. The study measured age-related changes in TCR beta repertoire diversity using deep sequencing normalized with unique cDNA molecular identifiers. Four age groups were formed from the donors: young (average approximately 15 years), middle-aged (roughly 38), aged (over 55) and long-lived (about 80). Donors of different ages were randomly distributed across sequencing lanes to avoid experimental bias. Using the same blood draw, the study looked at two additional independent replicas of 1 million unique cDNA reads for two donors, one aged 18 to 30 and the other aged 80 or older.

The cysteine opens and the phenylalanine closes a CDR3 of 14 amino acids. CDR3 DNA only is kept here, 42 bases in frame from base 1. Trimming at the junction amounts to 0 bases on V and 7 bases on J, and the germline ends lie 12 bases apart. Taken from the germline V gene, the CDR1 and CDR2 loops are MNHEY and SVGAGI. Receptors were amplified or captured by 5' RACE. TCRdb records Illumina HiSeq 2500 as the sequencer. A second 7 to 11 cycle PCR used a sample-barcoded 5' primer and a J-beta primer mix. A template-switch 5' adaptor carrying 12 random nucleotides introduced a unique molecular identifier onto each TCR beta cDNA molecule. Each sample yielded at least 2.5 million CDR3-containing paired-end reads. All of the RNA was converted into first-strand cDNA using the Mint cDNA synthesis kit, with a TRBC-specific oligonucleotide serving as the primer. All cDNA was treated with uracil-DNA glycosylase and then went through a first 18-cycle PCR with the universal primers M1SS and BC2_uni_R. As for the original processing: For normalization, 1 million high-quality reads, each with a distinct molecular identifier, were randomly selected from each sample. Reads sharing molecular identifiers were discarded rather than binned into consensus sequences. CDR3 identification, clonotype clustering and error correction used MiTCR with a Q25 quality threshold and the strictest error-elimination algorithm. A nonparametric unseen species model using Euler transformation provided a lower-bound estimate of total TCR beta diversity. TCRdb's own reprocessing of the public reads used fastp at Q25 and MiXCR and kept productive beta chains. Entries that share a CDR3 protein sequence are merged under the most common genes and DNA. TCRdb's processing, not the study's, gives the V and J calls here. The table for this sample lists 700,000 or so distinct CDR3 sequences; 40% to 45% of them were counted only once. The top ten hold approximately 29% of the sample.

The research as a whole found: The percentage of naive T cells measured by flow cytometry correlated strongly with observed TCR beta diversity. Estimates of total diversity based on one million sequenced T cells were regarded as lower bounds and as underestimates. The CMV infection status of donors was not known, potentially confounding age-related changes in expanded clonotypes. Bulk unsorted PBMC profiling prevented conclusive comparison of naive and antigen-experienced compartments. As age increased, observed TCR beta diversity per million T cells dropped in a roughly linear way, and a significant reduction was already evident by age about 40. Compared with the aged group, more naive CD4+ T cells, fewer expanded clones and increased TCR diversity were shown by the long-lived group, suggesting age selection.

Donors were 39 systemically healthy Caucasian individuals from Russia aged about 6 to 100 years. About 10 milliliters of peripheral blood were collected from each donor into EDTA-treated Vacutainer tubes. PBMCs were isolated by Ficoll-Paque density-gradient centrifugation, with at least 6.5 million obtained per sample. Trizol reagent was used to extract total RNA from the PBMCs, yielding at least 5.5 micrograms per sample. For every donor, an aliquot of PBMCs went through flow cytometry to measure the percentages of naive CD45RAhigh/CD27high T cells. The sample comprised blood. The receptor was isolated from an elderly man in good health. The chain joins TRBV6-5 to TRBJ1-1, with the D segment identity uncertain. Read as DNA, the sequence is TGTGCCAGCAGTTACTCGATAACACACATTGAAGCTTTCTTT. This is translated as CASSYSITHIEAFF.